This TCR beta chain originates from a study of cytomegalovirus exposure and HLA in healthy donors. V dropped 5 bases and J dropped 5 bases, with 21 bases sitting between them. CDR1 GTSNPN and CDR2 SVGIG come from the germline V gene (reference sequence). The CDR3 is made up of 15 amino acids. TCRdb's copy holds only in-frame clones and misses some; the assay was immunoSEQ multiplex PCR. The table lists over 120,000 clones, 89% of them singletons, with about 8.2% in the top ten. The material sequenced was PBMCs. This TCR came from a woman between 18 and 29 years old in good health and CMV-seropositive. The chain joins TRBV30 to TRBJ1-2; maybe TRBD1 (6 bases). CDR3 sequence (DNA): TGTGCCTGGGGAAAACAGGGCCCCTCGAGGTATGGCTACACCTTC. This translates into CAWGKQGPSRYGYTF.